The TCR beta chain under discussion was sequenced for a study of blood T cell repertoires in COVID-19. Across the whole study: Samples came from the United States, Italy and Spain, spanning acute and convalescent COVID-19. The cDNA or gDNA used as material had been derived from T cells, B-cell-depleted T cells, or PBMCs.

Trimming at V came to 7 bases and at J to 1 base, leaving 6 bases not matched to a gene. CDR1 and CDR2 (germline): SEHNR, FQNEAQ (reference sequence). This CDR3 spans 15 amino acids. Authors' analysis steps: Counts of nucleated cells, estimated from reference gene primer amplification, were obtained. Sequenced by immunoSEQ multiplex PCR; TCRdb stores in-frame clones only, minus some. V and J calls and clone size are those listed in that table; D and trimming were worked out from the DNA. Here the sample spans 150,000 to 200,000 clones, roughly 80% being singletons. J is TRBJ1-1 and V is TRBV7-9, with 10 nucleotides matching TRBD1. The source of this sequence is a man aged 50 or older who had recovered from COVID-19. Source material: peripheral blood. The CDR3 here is CASTIRDRGNTEAFF. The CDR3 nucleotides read TGTGCCAGCACCATAAGGGACAGGGGGAACACTGAAGCTTTCTTT.